Below, 10 T cell receptor beta chains from the same sample are listed, as sequenced in a study of cytomegalovirus exposure and HLA in healthy donors. The PCR contained 60 Vbeta and 13 Jbeta primers. Produced via immunoSEQ multiplex PCR; TCRdb's table is partial and in-frame only. The sample yields over 75,000 clones, 80% to 90% seen once. The sequenced material came from PBMCs. The receptors were sampled from a man aged 25 to 45 in good health and CMV-seropositive.

The CDR3 reads CASSFKGGYTF. The CDR3 DNA is TGTGCCAGCAGCTTCAAGGGGGGCTACACCTTC. The chain joins TRBV5-6 to TRBJ1-2, with D perhaps matching TRBD1 (5 bases). Germline V gene lookup returns CDR1 SGHDT and CDR2 YYEEEE. V dropped 2 bases and J dropped 8 bases, with 7 bases sitting between them. The CDR3 runs 11 residues.

This rearrangement joins TRBV18 to TRBJ2-1; 7 positions agree with TRBD1. The trim removed 1 base at V and 2 bases at J, leaving 5 bases unmatched. The germline CDR1 and CDR2 sequences are KGHSH and LQKENI. This CDR3 contains 16 residues. The CDR3 region has the DNA TGTGCCAGCTCACCACTTAGGGACAGACCCTACAATGAGCAGTTCTTC. Protein: CASSPLRDRPYNEQFF. The full variable domain, rest sourced from reference TRBV18 and TRBJ2-1, is NAGVMQNPRHLVRRRGQEARLRCSPMKGHSHVYWYRQLPEEGLKFMVYLQKENIIDESGMPKERFSAEFPKEGPSILRIQQVVRGDSAAYFCASSPLRDRPYNEQFFGPGTRLTVL.

The chain is built from TRBV4-3 and TRBJ1-4; 8 bases are shared with TRBD1. J lost 3 bases, V lost 0 bases, and 3 bases had no gene match. Germline loops: CDR1 LGHNA, CDR2 YSLEER. The CDR3 consists of 16 residues. CDR3 residues: CASSQEYRGSNEKLFF. In nucleotides, the CDR3 is TGCGCCAGCAGCCAAGAGTACAGGGGGTCTAATGAAAAACTGTTTTTT.

This clone was observed a few times. V usage is TRBV5-1 and J usage is TRBJ1-2, with D possibly matching TRBD1 (5 bases). Trimming cost V 2 bases and J 5 bases, with 13 bases left between them. Germline assignment: CDR1 SGHRS and CDR2 YFSETQ. The CDR3 is 14 residues long. The CDR3 sequence is CASSFGAGGYGYTF. CDR3 nucleotides: TGCGCCAGCAGCTTTGGAGCCGGGGGGTATGGCTACACCTTC.

The chain couples TRBV7-6 to TRBJ2-2, with 10 nucleotides matching TRBD2. The CDR3 loop spans 16 amino acids. Trimming removed 5 bases from V and 1 base from J; junction bases left unmatched: 4. CDR1 is SGHVS, CDR2 FNYEAQ, per germline. The CDR3 sequence: CASSPRLAGNTGELFF. The CDR3 DNA sequence: TGTGCCAGCAGCCCGCGACTAGCGGGGAACACCGGGGAGCTGTTTTTT.

The rearrangement joins TRBV2 to TRBJ1-4; the match to TRBD1 covers 9 bases. CDR3 length: 13 amino acids. The germline CDR1 and CDR2 sequences are SNHLY and FYNNEI. The V gene end was trimmed by 11 bases and the J gene end by 8 bases; junction bases not matched to a gene: 9. Written as DNA, the CDR3 is TGTGCCGGACTTCGGGACAGGGACGAAAAACTGTTTTTT. The encoded protein is CAGLRDRDEKLFF.

The chain employs TRBV10-3 and TRBJ2-7; perhaps TRBD2 as D (7 bases). The CDR3 runs 14 residues. Trimming removed 9 bases from V and 2 bases from J, with 17 bases in between. Germline lookup yields CDR1 ENHRY and CDR2 SYGVKD. The CDR3 sequence: CAIKGGAPAYEQYF. The CDR3 region has the DNA TGTGCCATAAAGGGGGGGGCTCCGGCCTACGAGCAGTACTTC.

V gene TRBV11-2 combines with J gene TRBJ1-5, with D perhaps TRBD1 (6 bases). The V end lost 1 base, the J end lost 8 bases, and 12 bases lay between the germline ends. There are 14 residues in the CDR3. Germline CDR1 SGHAT, CDR2 FQNNGV. This CDR3 is CASSLGTVAEPQHF. CDR3 sequence (DNA): TGTGCCAGCAGCTTAGGGACAGTTGCGGAGCCCCAGCATTTT.

A single count supports this clone. Other nucleotide sequences in the sample specify the same CDR3. The rearrangement links TRBV6-5 to TRBJ2-1, with D perhaps matching TRBD1 (5 bases). V dropped 2 bases and J dropped 4 bases, with 9 bases sitting between them. The length of the CDR3 is 14 residues. Germline-derived CDR1 and CDR2 are MNHEY and SVGAGI. As DNA, the CDR3 is TGTGCCAGCAGTTACAGGGGCCATTACAATGAGCAGTTCTTC. As protein: CASSYRGHYNEQFF.

The chain recombines TRBV7-9 with TRBJ2-2; 10 bases match TRBD2. The trim removed 0 bases at V and 4 bases at J, leaving 2 bases unmatched. Germline CDR1 is SEHNR and CDR2 is FQNEAQ (reference sequence). CDR3 length equals 16 residues. CDR3 residues: CASSLALAGVTGELFF. The DNA for the CDR3 is TGTGCCAGCAGCTTAGCCCTAGCGGGAGTCACCGGGGAGCTGTTTTTT.